The sequence of this T cell receptor beta chain was determined in a study of cytomegalovirus exposure and HLA in healthy donors. Study as a whole: The roughly 120 validation repertoires were reported in a later analysis to have been generated on the same platform as the approximately 700 first-cohort repertoires.

Clones were sequenced by immunoSEQ multiplex PCR, and TCRdb holds only the in-frame ones, with some missing. This table holds hundreds of thousands of clones, 86% found once. For this clone: What it recognizes is unknown.

Study findings and constraints: A few of the chains that were CMV-associated were confirmed in vitro to be specific for CMV antigens. The study labeled fewer than 200 TCR beta chains cytomegalovirus-associated.

The CDR3 runs to 15 residues. V lost 2 bases to trimming and J lost 4 bases, with 13 bases between them. Per the germline V gene, CDR1 is SNHLY and CDR2 is FYNNEI. The sample taken for sequencing was PBMCs. This TCR derives from a woman aged 18-35 years in good health and CMV-seronegative. The chain has TRBV2 and TRBJ2-3; D unclear. The CDR3 DNA reads TGTGCCAGCAGTGAATGGGTGAGGTGGCCAGATACGCAGTATTTT. Amino acid sequence: CASSEWVRWPDTQYF.